This T cell receptor (beta chain) emerged from a study of long-term antiretroviral therapy in people with HIV. Every participant gave one or more pre-ART and two or more post-ART PBMC samples. This was the immunoSEQ v3.0 assay at survey level. The sequencing target was 40,000-50,000 T-cell genomes per sample. Repertoires were generated with immunoSEQ multiplex PCR, while TCRdb's copy carries only in-frame clones and drops some. The table includes 22,000 or so clones, roughly four fifths detected once. The CDR3 runs 15 residues. Trimming took off 3 bases at V and 0 bases at J, with 9 bases between the two ends. Germline V gives CDR1 SGHRS, CDR2 YFSETQ. The study's findings and limits: Clones that had undergone expansion before ART dominated the repertoire at all time points. Therapy changes, viral resistance and ART adherence were not documented in the available data.

This clone showed up just a few times. Its antigen is currently unknown. V and J are TRBV5-1 and TRBJ1-4; D perhaps matches TRBD1 (5 bases). The starting material was unsorted PBMCs, obtained 0.5 years before starting antiretroviral therapy. This TCR came from a man between 40 and 49 years old with HIV. The CDR3 here is CASSSVGATNEKLFF. CDR3 DNA: TGCGCCAGCAGCTCTGTAGGGGCAACTAATGAAAAACTGTTTTTT.